This T cell receptor beta chain is from a study of blood T cells in healthy people across ages. Notes on the study in general: Roughly linear declines in TCR beta diversity per million T cells occurred with age.

Looked up from germline, CDR1 is DFQATT and CDR2 is SNEGSKA (reference sequence). This CDR3 is 14 amino acids long. Trimming cost V 3 bases and J 1 base, with 12 bases left between them. As for this clonotype: Antigen specificity is unknown.

PCR was performed a second time for 7 to 11 cycles using a sample-barcoded 5' primer and a J-beta primer mix. One entry per CDR3 protein, called by TCRdb with MiXCR from the 5' RACE reads. The sample includes 1.8 million or so distinct CDR3 sequences, around 42% seen only once; the top ten take about 23%. Sequencing was carried out using blood. V usage is TRBV20-1 and J usage is TRBJ2-5, with D perhaps matching TRBD2 (6 bases). This sequence originates from a human donor in good health. Written as DNA, the CDR3 is TGCAGTGCTAGGATGGGACTTTCCCAAGAGACCCAGTACTTC. Protein product: CSARMGLSQETQYF.